This T cell receptor beta chain originates from a study of blood T cell repertoires in COVID-19. Germline-derived CDR1 and CDR2 are LNHDA and SQIVND (reference sequence). V lost 3 bases and J lost 1, with 12 bases in between. The CDR3 is 15 amino acids. This table comes from immunoSEQ multiplex PCR, and its TCRdb copy is limited to in-frame clones, with some not included. This sample has over 70,000 clones; approximately 87% occur once, and the top ten carry approximately 1%. The receptor's source is a human donor in a cohort sampled during active COVID-19. The sequenced sample was peripheral blood. This rearrangement joins TRBV19 to TRBJ1-1; D is ambiguous. CDR3 coding DNA: TGTGCCAGTAGTATCCCCCAGGCCACGAACACTGAAGCTTTCTTT. This translates into CASSIPQATNTEAFF.